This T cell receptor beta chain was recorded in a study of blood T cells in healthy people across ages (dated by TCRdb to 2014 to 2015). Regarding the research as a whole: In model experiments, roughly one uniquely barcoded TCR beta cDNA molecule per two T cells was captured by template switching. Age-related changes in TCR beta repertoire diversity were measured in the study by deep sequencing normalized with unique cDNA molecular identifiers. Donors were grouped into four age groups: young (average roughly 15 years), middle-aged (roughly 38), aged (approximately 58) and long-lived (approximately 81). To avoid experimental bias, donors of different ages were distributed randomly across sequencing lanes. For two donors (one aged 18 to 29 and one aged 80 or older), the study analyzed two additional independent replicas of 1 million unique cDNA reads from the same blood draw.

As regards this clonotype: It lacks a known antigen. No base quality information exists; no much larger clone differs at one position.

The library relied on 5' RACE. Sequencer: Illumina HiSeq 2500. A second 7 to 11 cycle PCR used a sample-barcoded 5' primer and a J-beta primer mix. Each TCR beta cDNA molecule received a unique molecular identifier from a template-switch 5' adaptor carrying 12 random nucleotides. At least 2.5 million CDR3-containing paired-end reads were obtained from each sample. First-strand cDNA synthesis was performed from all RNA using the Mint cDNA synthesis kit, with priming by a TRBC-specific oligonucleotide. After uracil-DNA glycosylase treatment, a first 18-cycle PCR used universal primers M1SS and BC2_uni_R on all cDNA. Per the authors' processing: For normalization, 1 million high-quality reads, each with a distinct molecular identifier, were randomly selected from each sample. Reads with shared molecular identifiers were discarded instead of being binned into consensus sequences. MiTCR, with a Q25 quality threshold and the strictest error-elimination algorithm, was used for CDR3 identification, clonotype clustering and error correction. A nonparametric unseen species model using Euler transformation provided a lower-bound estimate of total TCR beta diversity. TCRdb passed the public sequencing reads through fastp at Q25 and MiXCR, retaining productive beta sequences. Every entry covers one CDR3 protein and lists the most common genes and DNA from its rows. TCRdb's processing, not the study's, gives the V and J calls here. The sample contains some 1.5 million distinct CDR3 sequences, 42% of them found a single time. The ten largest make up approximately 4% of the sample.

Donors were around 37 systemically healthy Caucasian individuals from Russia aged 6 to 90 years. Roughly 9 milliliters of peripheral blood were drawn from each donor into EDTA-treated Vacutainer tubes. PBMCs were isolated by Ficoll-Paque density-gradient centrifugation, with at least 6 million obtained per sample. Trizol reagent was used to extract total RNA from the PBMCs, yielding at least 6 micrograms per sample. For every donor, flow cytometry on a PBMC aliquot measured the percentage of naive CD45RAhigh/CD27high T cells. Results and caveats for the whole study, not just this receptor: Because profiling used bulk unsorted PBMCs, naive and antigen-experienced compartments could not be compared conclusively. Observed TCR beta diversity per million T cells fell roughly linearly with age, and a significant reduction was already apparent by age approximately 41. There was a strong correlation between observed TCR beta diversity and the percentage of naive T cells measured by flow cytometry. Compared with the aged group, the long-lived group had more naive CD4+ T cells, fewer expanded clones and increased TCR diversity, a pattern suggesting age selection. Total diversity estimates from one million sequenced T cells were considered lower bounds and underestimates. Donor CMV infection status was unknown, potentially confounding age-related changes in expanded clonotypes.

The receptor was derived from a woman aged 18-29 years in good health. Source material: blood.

The CDR3 is CASSPRFGNTEAFF. The DNA sequence is as follows: TGCGCCAGCAGCCCCAGGTTTGGGAACACTGAAGCTTTCTTT. The chain is assembled from TRBV4-1 and TRBJ1-1; the D gene identity is not certain. The germline V gene encodes CDR1 MGHRA and CDR2 YSYEKL. The CDR3 covers 14 residues, taking in both the cysteine and the phenylalanine. CDR3 DNA only is kept here, 42 bases in frame from base 1. V is clipped by 4 bases and J by 1 base, and the sequence between their germline boundaries is 10 bases long.